Shown below are 18 T cell receptor beta chains from a single sample sequenced in a study of cytotoxic CD8 clonotypes in ibrutinib-treated CLL. TCRdb's copy holds only in-frame clones and misses some; the assay was immunoSEQ multiplex PCR. This sample carries 200,000 to 250,000 clones, just under 80% of them seen once, and the ten largest clones take over 9.5%. Source: PBMCs, taken after 12 months of ibrutinib treatment. These receptor sequences come from a human donor with chronic lymphocytic leukemia.

This chain uses TRBV7-9 with TRBJ2-3; 8 bases are a match to TRBD1. With V trimmed by 4 bases and J by 4 bases, 4 bases remained unmatched. The CDR3 runs to 14 residues. Germline V gives CDR1 SEHNR, CDR2 FQNEAQ (reference sequence). In nucleotides, the CDR3 is TGTGCCAGCAGCTCCCCAGGGGGCCCAGATACGCAGTATTTT. Amino acid sequence: CASSSPGGPDTQYF.

In its sample, this clone was seen once. The chain carries TRBV5-4 and TRBJ1-1; possible D gene TRBD1, 6 bases. The CDR3 covers 16 residues. Germline values: CDR1 SGHNT, CDR2 YYREEE (reference sequence). With 4 bases removed from V and 1 base from J, the gap between germline ends came to 17 bases. CDR3 coding DNA: TGTGCCAGCAGCCTGGGTCCAGGGGACCGGAACACTGAAGCTTTCTTT. It codes for CASSLGPGDRNTEAFF.

The V and J genes are TRBV7-9 and TRBJ1-3, with TRBD1 as a possible D gene (6 bases). V lost 5 bases and J lost 6, with 14 bases in between. The CDR3 extends over 14 amino acids. Germline lookup yields CDR1 SEHNR and CDR2 FQNEAQ (reference sequence). CDR3 region: CASSTRDIVNTIYF. As DNA, the CDR3 is TGTGCCAGCAGCACCCGGGACATTGTAAACACCATATATTTT.

This chain connects TRBV28 to TRBJ2-7; the D gene is possibly TRBD2 (6 bases). The germline gives CDR1 MDHEN, CDR2 SYDVKM. V was trimmed by 8 bases and J by 4 bases, leaving 30 bases between them. This CDR3 region has 18 residues. CDR3 coding DNA: TGTGCCAGCGGCCCTCTGACCGGGGTAGGGAGGAGGGAGTACGAGCAGTACTTC. It yields the protein CASGPLTGVGRREYEQYF.

This clone was counted many times. The V and J genes are TRBV2 and TRBJ1-4; D possibly corresponds to TRBD1 (5 bases). The ends were cut back, 4 bases at V and 4 bases at J, with 10 bases in the middle. Germline V gene sequence: CDR1 SNHLY, CDR2 FYNNEI. The length of the CDR3 is 14 residues. CDR3 coding DNA: TGTGCCAGCAGTGCGGGACGGCTTAATGAAAAACTGTTTTTT. Protein: CASSAGRLNEKLFF.

V usage is TRBV2 and J usage is TRBJ1-5; tentatively, D is TRBD1 (6 bases). V was pared by 5 bases and J by 4 bases, with 9 bases between. Germline V gene sequence: CDR1 SNHLY, CDR2 FYNNEI. This CDR3 spans 13 amino acids. This chain's CDR3 is CASSLQGNQPQHF. The CDR3 coding sequence is TGTGCCAGCAGTCTACAGGGTAATCAGCCCCAGCATTTT.

The gene calls are TRBV7-9 and TRBJ2-7; D call uncertain. CDR3 length: 11 residues. The germline V and J ends were trimmed by 4 bases and 9 bases, with 10 bases remaining between them. Germline CDR1 is SEHNR and CDR2 is FQNEAQ (reference sequence). The CDR3 loop is CASSSSERQYF. The CDR3 coding sequence is TGTGCCAGCAGCTCCAGTGAGCGGCAGTACTTC.

The V gene is TRBV5-6, the J gene TRBJ2-2; 7 nucleotides align to TRBD1. The germline V gene encodes CDR1 SGHDT and CDR2 YYEEEE. CDR3 length equals 15 residues. Germline trimming cut 3 bases from V and 5 bases from J; bases unmatched to any gene: 7. The CDR3 sequence: CASSSVGGETGELFF. Here the CDR3 DNA reads TGTGCCAGCAGCTCGGTAGGGGGCGAGACCGGGGAGCTGTTTTTT. Complete variable domain (other parts from reference TRBV5-6 and TRBJ2-2): DAGVTQSPTHLIKTRGQQVTLRCSPKSGHDTVSWYQQALGQGPQFIFQYYEEEERQRGNFPDRFSGHQFPNYSSELNVNALLLGDSALYLCASSSVGGETGELFFGEGSRLTVL.

The gene calls are TRBV19 and TRBJ2-2; possibly TRBD1 for D (5 bases). Trimming shortened V by 5 bases and J by 4 bases, and 11 bases separated the two germline ends. The CDR3 is 14 amino acids. CDR1 and CDR2 (germline): LNHDA, SQIVND (reference sequence). The CDR3 spells CASSPPDSTGELFF. The CDR3 nucleotides are TGTGCCAGTAGTCCCCCAGACAGCACCGGGGAGCTGTTTTTT.

J is TRBJ1-3 and V is TRBV6-5, with D unclear. V lost 0 bases and J lost 3, with 9 bases in between. The germline V gene has CDR1 MNHEY and CDR2 SVGAGI. This CDR3 has 15 residues. CDR3 loop: CASSYSGSGGNTIYF. DNA of the CDR3: TGTGCCAGCAGTTACTCGGGGAGTGGTGGAAACACCATATATTTT.

This clone was seen more than once but under ten times. This sequence joins TRBV7-8 and TRBJ1-6; no clear D gene. Germline CDR1 reads SGHVS; CDR2 reads FQNEAQ. This CDR3 comprises 15 residues. Trimming left V 5 bases short and J 6 bases short, with 14 bases between. CDR3 nucleotide sequence: TGTGCCAGCAGCCAACGGTCCGGAGGTAATTCACCCCTCCACTTT. Translating it yields CASSQRSGGNSPLHF. Complete variable domain (other parts from reference TRBV7-8 and TRBJ1-6): GAGVSQSPRYKVAKRGQDVALRCDPISGHVSLFWYQQALGQGPEFLTYFQNEAQLDKSGLPSDRFFAERPEGSVSTLKIQRTQQEDSAVYLCASSQRSGGNSPLHFGNGTRLTVT.

The chain uses TRBV10-2 and TRBJ2-7; TRBD1 is a possible D gene (6 bases). CDR1 and CDR2 from the germline V gene are WSHSY and SAAADI. This CDR3 is built from 10 residues. CDR3 in amino acids: CANQGCEQYF. Written as DNA, the CDR3 is TGCGCTAATCAGGGGTGTGAGCAGTACTTC.

The J gene is TRBJ1-2, the V gene TRBV4-1, with D possibly being TRBD1 (5 bases). This CDR3 has 15 residues. Looked up from germline, CDR1 is MGHRA and CDR2 is YSYEKL. The V end was cut by 0 bases, the J end by 4 bases, with 12 bases between. CDR3 residues: CASSQDPGAGYGYTF. CDR3 nucleotides: TGCGCCAGCAGCCAAGACCCCGGGGCCGGCTATGGCTACACCTTC.

This chain connects TRBV29-1 to TRBJ1-2; 9 positions match TRBD1. The CDR3 covers 14 residues. The trim removed 4 bases at V and 11 bases at J, leaving 14 bases unmatched. Germline-derived CDR1 and CDR2 are SQVTM and ANQGSEA. The CDR3 DNA is TGCAGCGTTGCCACACGGGGGACAGGGAGTTCTTACACCTTC. Translated, it gives CSVATRGTGSSYTF.

This clone was observed once. The V gene is TRBV7-9, the J gene TRBJ2-1; 7 nucleotides align to TRBD1. V lost 2 bases to trimming and J lost 6 bases; unmatched junction nucleotides: 7. Germline V CDR1 and CDR2: SEHNR, FQNEAQ (reference sequence). This CDR3 spans 15 amino acids. The CDR3 is CASSLITGVGNEQFF. The CDR3 region has the DNA TGTGCCAGCAGCTTAATAACAGGGGTGGGCAATGAGCAGTTCTTC. The full variable domain, in which reference TRBV7-9 and TRBJ2-1 provide the parts outside the CDR3, is DTGVSQNPRHKITKRGQNVTFRCDPISEHNRLYWYRQTLGQGPEFLTYFQNEAQLEKSRLLSDRFSAERPKGSFSTLEIQRTEQGDSAMYLCASSLITGVGNEQFFGPGTRLTVL.

As DNA, the CDR3 is TGTGCCAGCAGCGTAGAGTTTTTGGATACGCAGTATTTT. This codes for CASSVEFLDTQYF. The gene calls are TRBV9 and TRBJ2-3; D call uncertain. CDR3 length: 13 amino acids. Per the germline V gene, CDR1 is SGDLS and CDR2 is YYNGEE. V was trimmed by 0 bases and J by 6 bases, leaving 8 bases between them.

V and J are TRBV1 and TRBJ2-7; the listed D gene, TRBD2, was not tested against the DNA. TRBV1 corresponds to a pseudogene. There are 16 residues in the CDR3. The CDR3 nucleotides are TGCACCAGCAGCCAAGCAAGGACCCGGGGAGCCTACGAGCAGTACTTC. This translates into CTSSQARTRGAYEQYF.

The V and J genes are TRBV11-3 and TRBJ2-2; D might be TRBD1 (6 bases). CDR1 and CDR2 from the germline V gene are SGHNT and YENEEA. V was clipped by 6 bases and J by 8 bases, with 13 bases between them. The CDR3 is 13 residues long. The CDR3: CASSPNREGELFF. Here the CDR3 DNA reads TGTGCCAGCAGTCCGAACAGGGAAGGGGAGCTGTTTTTT. Full variable domain (outside the CDR3, taken from reference TRBV11-3 and TRBJ2-2): EAGVVQSPRYKIIEKKQPVAFWCNPISGHNTLYWYLQNLGQGPELLIRYENEEAVDDSQLPKDRFSAERLKGVDSTLKIQPAELGDSAVYLCASSPNREGELFFGEGSRLTVL.